These T cell receptor beta chains were read from a single sample in a study of T cell responses to AZD1222 COVID-19 vaccine. Clones were sequenced by immunoSEQ multiplex PCR, and TCRdb holds only the in-frame ones, with some missing. The table has about 150,000 clones, around nine tenths seen once. Specimen: peripheral blood, collected after recovery from COVID-19. The receptor set was obtained from an adult who had recovered from COVID-19. Each CDR3 is given with its conserved first and last residue. The D gene is left open where the match is weak. Clone sizes are given selectively: once, few, many, or a class where the clone is expanded.

>TRBV3-1/TRBV3-2|few|TRBJ2-7|.
CASSQQAGNSPYEQYF
TGTGCCAGCAGCCAACAGGCGGGAAATTCTCCCTACGAGCAGTACTTC
>TRBV7-9|once|TRBJ2-3|.
CASSFLTALSQPDTQYF
TGTGCCAGCAGCTTCCTCACCGCACTAAGTCAGCCAGATACGCAGTATTTT
>TRBV27|.|TRBJ1-5|.
CASSLLAVTPQHF
TGTGCCAGCAGTTTACTGGCGGTCACGCCCCAGCATTTT
>TRBV6-5|.|TRBJ1-1|.
CASSRGGFGTEAFF
TGTGCCAGCAGCAGAGGGGGTTTCGGGACTGAAGCTTTCTTT
>TRBV14|.|TRBJ2-1|.
CASSHLLGGGYNEQFF
TGTGCCAGCAGCCATCTACTAGGGGGGGGGTACAATGAGCAGTTCTTC
>TRBV29-1|.|TRBJ1-2|.
CSVARSAVVYGYTF
TGCAGCGTCGCCCGGTCGGCAGTCGTCTATGGCTACACCTTC
>TRBV6-2/TRBV6-3|.|TRBJ1-1|TRBD1
CASSYSTGPLGQANTEAFF
TGTGCCAGCAGTTACTCGACAGGGCCACTGGGACAGGCGAACACTGAAGCTTTCTTT
>TRBV28|.|TRBJ1-1|.
CASSPGTFLAEAFF
TGTGCCAGCAGTCCCGGGACCTTTCTCGCTGAAGCTTTCTTT
>TRBV11-2|.|TRBJ1-2|.
CASSLDGQRFSGYTF
TGTGCCAGCAGCTTAGACGGACAGAGATTTTCTGGCTACACCTTC
>TRBV4-1|.|TRBJ2-2|.
CASSQLLLTRGIAGELFF
TGCGCCAGCAGCCAACTATTGCTGACTAGGGGGATTGCCGGGGAGCTGTTTTTT
>TRBV5-6|.|TRBJ1-1|.
CASSLDVRLNTEAFF
TGTGCCAGCAGCTTGGATGTCCGGCTGAACACTGAAGCTTTCTTT
>TRBV28|.|TRBJ1-6|TRBD1
CASSYRGNSPLHF
TGTGCCAGCAGTTACAGGGGGAATTCACCCCTCCACTTT
>TRBV15|.|TRBJ2-5|.
CATESPGRTQYF
TGTGCCACCGAAAGTCCCGGAAGGACCCAGTACTTC
>TRBV29-1|.|TRBJ1-4|.
CSVALQAAVKGKLFF
TGCAGCGTTGCTCTCCAGGCCGCGGTGAAAGGAAAACTGTTTTTT
>TRBV7-9|.|TRBJ2-1|.
CASSLESSYNEQFF
TGTGCCAGCAGCTTGGAGAGCTCCTACAATGAGCAGTTCTTC